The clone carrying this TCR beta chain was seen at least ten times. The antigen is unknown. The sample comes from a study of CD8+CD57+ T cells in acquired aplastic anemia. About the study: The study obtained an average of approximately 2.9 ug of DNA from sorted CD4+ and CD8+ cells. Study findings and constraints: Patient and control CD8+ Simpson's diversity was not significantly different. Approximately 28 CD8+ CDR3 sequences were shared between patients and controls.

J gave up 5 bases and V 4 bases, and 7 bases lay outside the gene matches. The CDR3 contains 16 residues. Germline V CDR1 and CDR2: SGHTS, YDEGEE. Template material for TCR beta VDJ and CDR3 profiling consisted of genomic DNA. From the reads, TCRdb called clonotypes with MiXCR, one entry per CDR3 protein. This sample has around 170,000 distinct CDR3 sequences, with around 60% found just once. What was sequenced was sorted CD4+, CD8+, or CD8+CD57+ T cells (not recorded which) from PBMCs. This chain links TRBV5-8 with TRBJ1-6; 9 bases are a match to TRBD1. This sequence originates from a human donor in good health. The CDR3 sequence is CASSRIGTGHNSPLHF. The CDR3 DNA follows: TGTGCCAGCAGCCGGATCGGGACAGGGCATAATTCACCCCTCCACTTT.